The clone carrying this TCR beta chain was seen only a few times. At one boundary the junction diverges from the germline segment, which might be a read error. These data come from a study of regulatory T cells in long-lasting Graves disease. Time point denoted: newly diagnosed GD, antithyroid drugs for less than 3 months. Construction of the TCR library relied on RNA isolated from PBMCs. Those enrolled as patients came out of an endocrinology department in Xi'an, China. For TCR beta, libraries came from iRepertoire HTBI primers and Arm-PCR of CDR3 regions. TCRdb recomputed calls from the multiplex PCR reads with MiXCR, one row per CDR3 protein. The table lists approximately 490,000 distinct CDR3 sequences, 15% to 20% of them singletons, with 10% to 15% in the top ten. The CDR3 runs 13 residues. CDR1 GTSNPN and CDR2 SVGIG come from the germline V gene (reference sequence). These data were also reused for a study on T cells in Graves' hyperthyroidism and ophthalmopathy. That source adds: Each diagnosis was grounded in clinical symptoms, serum thyroxine and TRAb, thyroid ultrasound, and orbital computed tomography.

The specimen comprised peripheral blood mononuclear cells (PBMCs), sampled at new diagnosis, from a patient treated with antithyroid drugs. This sequence originates from a man between 35 and 55 years old with Graves disease. V gene TRBV30 combines with J gene TRBJ1-1, with 7 bases lining up with TRBD1. Here the CDR3 reads CAGRGLMNTEAFF. The CDR3 DNA reads as TGTGCCGGGAGGGGGCTGATGAACACTGAAGCTTTCTTT.